This T cell receptor beta chain was retrieved from a study of T cells in women clearing cervical HPV infection. Study summary: Blood came at first lesion visit for cases, post-clearance for controls.

J lost 3 bases, V lost 8 bases, and 19 bases had no gene match. This CDR3 is built from 18 residues. To note about this clone: The CDR3 is cut off 3 residues early in the read; its end comes from the germline J gene.

Profiled with immunoSEQ multiplex PCR; TCRdb holds only in-frame clones, not every one. This sample's table reports about 20,000 clones. The chain employs TRBV23-1 and TRBJ1-2; 9 bases align to TRBD1. TRBV23-1 is known as an ORF, though its function is uncertain. The sequenced sample consisted of blood buffy coat. This sequence originates from a woman aged 18 to 69 with a cervical HPV16 infection that either progressed to CIN3+ or cleared (not recorded which). The CDR3 reads CASPLTRTGEVFYYGYTF. The sequenced CDR3 bases are TGCGCCAGCCCTCTGACGAGGACAGGGGAGGTATTCTACTATGGC.